These 32 T cell receptor beta chains were all obtained from the same sample, sequenced in a study of human T cells and chemical hapten exposure. Time point noted: patch test 1, 2 weeks after DPC sensitization. The treatment: therapeutic diphenylcyclopropenone sensitization with weekly scalp DPC. TCRdb re-analysed the RACE reads in MiXCR, keeping a single row per CDR3 protein. This table holds some 170,000 distinct CDR3 sequences, around 22% found once. Specimen: whole blood, collected in connection with sensitization to the hapten diphenylcyclopropenone (DPC). The receptors were sampled from a woman aged 45-60 years with alopecia areata. Some clones in this sample may be carry-over from other donors' samples.

V and J are TRBV15 and TRBJ2-2; D not certain. The CDR3 is made up of 19 amino acids. V was pared by 0 bases and J by 3 bases, with 20 bases between. Germline CDR1 is LNHNV and CDR2 is YYDKDF (reference sequence). As DNA, the CDR3 is TGTGCCACCAGCAGAGAATCCCCCCCCCGGGTCATGGACACCGGGGAGCTGTTTTTT. Translated: CATSRESPPRVMDTGELFF. The complete variable domain, with remaining parts taken from reference TRBV15 and TRBJ2-2, reads DAMVIQNPRYQVTQFGKPVTLSCSQTLNHNVMYWYQQKSSQAPKLLFHYYDKDFNNEADTPDNFQSRRPNTSFCFLDIRSPGLGDTAMYLCATSRESPPRVMDTGELFFGEGSRLTVL.

V usage is TRBV7-9 and J usage is TRBJ2-1; D call uncertain. The CDR3 spans 12 residues. Germline CDR1 and CDR2: SEHNR and FQNEAQ (reference sequence). The V and J ends lost 7 bases and 7 bases respectively, with 11 bases between them. The CDR3 is CASMPAGNEQFF. The CDR3 region has the DNA TGTGCCAGCATGCCGGCTGGTAATGAGCAGTTCTTC.

This clonotype was seen only a few times. The chain joins TRBV20-1 to TRBJ1-1, with D possibly being TRBD1 (6 bases). V gave up 1 base and J gave up 8 bases, with 17 bases separating them. Germline CDR1 reads DFQATT; CDR2 reads SNEGSKA (reference sequence). This CDR3 spans 14 amino acids. CDR3 nucleotide sequence: TGCAGTGCTAGAGCCGTACAGGGTGCAGGAGAAGCTTTCTTT. Protein product: CSARAVQGAGEAFF.

This clonotype was seen only a few times. The chain is built from TRBV5-1 and TRBJ2-7; possibly TRBD1 or TRBD2 for D (5 bases each). In germline, CDR1 is SGHRS, CDR2 YFSETQ. V lost 4 bases, J lost 3 bases, and 14 bases lay in between. This CDR3 region has 14 residues. The CDR3 reads CASSVSGQDYEQYF. In DNA form, the CDR3 reads TGCGCCAGCAGCGTATCGGGGCAGGACTACGAGCAGTACTTC.

The chain links TRBV7-9 to TRBJ2-3; 7 bases are shared with TRBD1. Germline lookup yields CDR1 SEHNR and CDR2 FQNEAQ (reference sequence). V trimming: 2 bases; J trimming: 3 bases; junction bases outside the gene matches: 2. CDR3 length: 14 residues. CDR3 sequence reads: CASSLPTGTDTQYF. The DNA of the CDR3 is TGTGCCAGCAGCTTACCGACAGGGACAGATACGCAGTATTTT.

The J gene is TRBJ2-2, the V gene TRBV29-1, with 13 bases matching TRBD2. After removal of 6 bases from V and 4 bases from J, the junction contained 5 bases not matched to a gene. Germline V CDR1 and CDR2: SQVTM, ANQGSEA. The CDR3 covers 15 residues. The CDR3 here is CSVAGLAGATGELFF. The DNA of the CDR3 is TGCAGCGTCGCCGGACTAGCGGGAGCCACCGGGGAGCTGTTTTTT.

V usage is TRBV7-9 and J usage is TRBJ2-5, with D uncertain. Germline-derived CDR1 and CDR2 are SEHNR and FQNEAQ (reference sequence). Trimming took 0 bases from V and 6 from J, leaving 11 bases between them. The CDR3 has 14 amino acids. CDR3 bases: TGTGCCAGCAGCTTAGCCACCCCTGGGCAGACCCAGTACTTC. Translation gives CASSLATPGQTQYF.

Judged by abundance, this clonotype is medium-sized. The genes are TRBV27 and TRBJ2-7; D call uncertain. The germline gives CDR1 MNHEY, CDR2 SMNVEV (reference sequence). The CDR3 contains 15 residues. The ends were cut back, 0 bases at V and 3 bases at J, with 12 bases in the middle. This CDR3 is CASSLSIGPNYEQYF. CDR3 bases: TGTGCCAGCAGTTTATCCATTGGACCTAACTACGAGCAGTACTTC.

This chain joins TRBV6-2 or TRBV6-3 and TRBJ2-5; D is possibly TRBD2 (6 bases). CDR3 length: 13 amino acids. The germline gives CDR1 MNHEY, CDR2 SVGEGT. V shed 6 bases and J shed 6 bases, with 14 bases lying between them. The CDR3 loop reads CASRPTSRQTQYF. The CDR3 DNA sequence: TGTGCCAGCAGACCTACTAGCAGGCAGACCCAGTACTTC.

The gene calls are TRBV6-1 and TRBJ1-5; D remains ambiguous. Germline CDR1 MNHNS, CDR2 SASEGT. V lost 6 bases, J lost 3 bases, and 6 bases lay in between. There are 12 residues in the CDR3. This CDR3 is CASSQNNQPQHF. DNA for the CDR3: TGTGCCAGCAGCCAGAACAATCAGCCCCAGCATTTT.

This clonotype was observed a few times. The V call is TRBV7-2, the J call TRBJ2-3, with TRBD2 identical over 10 bases. CDR3 length: 17 amino acids. V dropped 1 base and J dropped 3; count of bases not matched to a gene: 7. Germline values: CDR1 SGHTA, CDR2 FQGNSA. CDR3 protein: CASSLGGGLANTDTQYF. In DNA, the CDR3 is TGTGCCAGCAGCTTAGGCGGGGGACTAGCGAATACAGATACGCAGTATTTT.

The chain carries TRBV12-3 or TRBV12-4 and TRBJ1-1; 8 bases agree with TRBD1. The junction had 8 bases not matched to a gene; V was cut back by 6 bases and J by 5 bases. The CDR3 sequence is 14 residues long. For the CDR3, the DNA is TGTGCCAGCAGCCGAGGACACAGGGGGACTGAAGCTTTCTTT. Its protein is CASSRGHRGTEAFF.

The chain links TRBV7-9 to TRBJ2-1, with D perhaps TRBD1 (5 bases). CDR1 and CDR2 (germline): SEHNR, FQNEAQ (reference sequence). CDR3 length: 16 amino acids. Trimming cost V 1 base and J 0 bases, with 10 bases left between them. CDR3: CASSLVTDSSYNEQFF. The CDR3 DNA reads as TGTGCCAGCAGCTTAGTGACAGATAGCTCCTACAATGAGCAGTTCTTC.

The chain uses TRBV27 and TRBJ2-1, with 10 bases identical to TRBD1. V trimming: 2 bases; J trimming: 5 bases; junction bases outside the gene matches: 3. CDR1 and CDR2 (germline): MNHEY, SMNVEV (reference sequence). This CDR3 comprises 15 residues. The CDR3 sequence: CASSLTGQGDNEQFF. CDR3 coding DNA: TGTGCCAGCAGTTTAACCGGACAGGGGGACAATGAGCAGTTCTTC.

This clonotype has a handful of counts. The genes are TRBV20-1 and TRBJ2-7; 9 nucleotides match TRBD2. V lost 1 base and J lost 10; bases outside the gene matches: 8. Looked up from germline, CDR1 is DFQATT and CDR2 is SNEGSKA (reference sequence). The length of the CDR3 is 13 residues. DNA for the CDR3: TGCAGTGCTAGAGTAGGCATAGCGGGGGCCCAGTACTTC. Protein product: CSARVGIAGAQYF.

There are a few counts of this clonotype. This sequence joins TRBV10-3 and TRBJ1-5; D gene uncertain. Between the trimmed V and J ends, which lost 2 bases and 3 bases, there was a span of 8 bases. The germline gives CDR1 ENHRY, CDR2 SYGVKD. CDR3 length: 14 amino acids. The CDR3 coding sequence is TGTGCCATCAGTGAGGGAGATCACAATCAGCCCCAGCATTTT. Residues: CAISEGDHNQPQHF.

This rearrangement joins TRBV7-8 to TRBJ2-1, with 13 bases that match TRBD2. Germline V gene sequence: CDR1 SGHVS, CDR2 FQNEAQ. Losses at the gene ends were 5 bases for V and 1 base for J; bases not matched to a gene: 5. CDR3 length: 17 residues. The CDR3 region has the DNA TGTGCCAGCAGCAACGGACTAGCGGGAGTTTCCTACAATGAGCAGTTCTTC. Translation gives CASSNGLAGVSYNEQFF.

This clonotype turned up a few times. CDR3 in DNA: TGTGCCACCAGCTCCTCGGTGGGCGGGAGAGAGGATACGCAGTATTTT. It codes for CATSSSVGGREDTQYF. The J gene is TRBJ2-3, the V gene TRBV15; TRBD2 matches 7 bases. The V and J ends lost 5 bases and 6 bases, in that order; junction bases with no gene match: 14. Germline CDR1 is LNHNV and CDR2 is YYDKDF (reference sequence). CDR3 length: 16 amino acids. Based on the CDR3 plus reference TRBV15 and TRBJ2-3, the full variable domain is DAMVIQNPRYQVTQFGKPVTLSCSQTLNHNVMYWYQQKSSQAPKLLFHYYDKDFNNEADTPDNFQSRRPNTSFCFLDIRSPGLGDTAMYLCATSSSVGGREDTQYFGPGTRLTVL.

This clonotype was seen a few times. The V gene is TRBV6-1, the J gene TRBJ2-4; D is uncertain. CDR3 length: 14 residues. The V gene's germline CDR1 is MNHNS and CDR2 SASEGT. V was trimmed by 0 bases and J by 6 bases, leaving 9 bases between them. This CDR3 is CASSEAGIGNIQYF. For the CDR3, the DNA is TGTGCCAGCAGTGAAGCAGGGATCGGAAACATTCAGTACTTC.

The rearrangement joins TRBV14 to TRBJ2-7; D is unclear. V lost 4 bases to trimming and J lost 4 bases, with 5 bases between them. The CDR3 extends over 11 amino acids. The germline gives CDR1 SGHDN, CDR2 FVKESK. The DNA for the CDR3 is TGTGCCAGCAGCCGACTTTACGAGCAGTACTTC. Protein product: CASSRLYEQYF.

This clonotype was observed a few times. The chain recombines TRBV6-6 with TRBJ1-1; D is perhaps TRBD1 (6 bases). This CDR3 has 17 residues. V was clipped by 4 bases and J by 0 bases, with 18 bases between them. Per germline, CDR1 MNHNY and CDR2 SVGAGI (reference sequence). CDR3 nucleotides: TGTGCCAGCAGTTCACGGGGGCCCGGGACGGTGAACACTGAAGCTTTCTTT. It codes for CASSSRGPGTVNTEAFF.

This clonotype was found a few times. The chain's CDR3 is CASSLGSGGSEQFF. DNA of the CDR3: TGCGCCAGCAGCTTGGGGTCCGGGGGGAGTGAGCAGTTCTTC. V and J are TRBV5-1 and TRBJ2-1; 7 positions match TRBD2. Germline V lookup: CDR1 SGHRS, CDR2 YFSETQ. This CDR3 comprises 14 residues. Trimming took 0 bases from V and 9 from J; bases not matched to a gene: 6.

This clonotype was picked up a small number of times. The genes are TRBV3-1 and TRBJ1-1; D gene ambiguous. Germline V gene data show CDR1 as LGHDT and CDR2 as YNNKEL (reference sequence). This CDR3 contains 14 residues. V was clipped by 0 bases and J by 6 bases, with 11 bases between them. The CDR3 DNA is TGTGCCAGCAGCCAAGATTTCTATACCGCTGAAGCTTTCTTT. Residues: CASSQDFYTAEAFF.

The rearrangement links TRBV3-1 to TRBJ2-1; 7 bases line up with TRBD2. CDR1 is LGHDT, CDR2 YNNKEL, per germline (reference sequence). CDR3 length equals 15 residues. With V trimmed by 1 base and J by 4 bases, 4 bases remained unmatched. In nucleotides, the CDR3 is TGTGCCAGCAGCCAAGCTACTAGCGAATACAATGAGCAGTTCTTC. The encoded protein is CASSQATSEYNEQFF.

The chain joins TRBV7-9 to TRBJ2-3, with no clear D. V was clipped by 1 base and J by 2 bases, with 7 bases between them. This CDR3 has 14 residues. Germline assignment: CDR1 SEHNR and CDR2 FQNEAQ (reference sequence). The CDR3 DNA follows: TGTGCCAGCAGCTTAGTCGACAACACAGATACGCAGTATTTT. The encoded protein is CASSLVDNTDTQYF.

This clonotype has more than one count but fewer than ten. CDR3 coding DNA: TGTGCCAGCAGCGCGACAGGGATAGTATCTGGAAACACCATATATTTT. It specifies CASSATGIVSGNTIYF. The chain recombines TRBV9 with TRBJ1-3; 7 positions agree with TRBD1. Germline V gene sequence: CDR1 SGDLS, CDR2 YYNGEE. The CDR3 runs 16 residues. The trim removed 3 bases at V and 1 base at J, leaving 7 bases unmatched.

This clonotype appeared a few times. The genes are TRBV4-2 and TRBJ2-1, with D perhaps being TRBD1 or TRBD2 (7 bases each). The CDR3 extends over 17 amino acids. Germline-derived CDR1 and CDR2 are LGHNA and YNFKEQ. V was cut by 0 bases and J by 3 bases, with 15 bases left in between. DNA for the CDR3: TGTGCCAGCAGCCAAGAGGGAGGGGCAGGGGGCTACAATGAGCAGTTCTTC. Translating gives CASSQEGGAGGYNEQFF.

The chain links TRBV6-4 to TRBJ2-1; D perhaps matches TRBD2 (6 bases). CDR1 and CDR2 from the germline V gene are MRHNA and SNTAGT. The CDR3 runs 15 residues. V gave up 1 base and J gave up 2 bases, with 9 bases separating them. Here the CDR3 DNA reads TGTGCCAGCAGTGACTGGAGGGCTACCTACAATGAGCAGTTCTTC. Protein product: CASSDWRATYNEQFF.

This clonotype was picked up one time. The genes are TRBV29-1 and TRBJ2-7; D is perhaps TRBD1 (5 bases). V lost 6 bases, J lost 0 bases, and 18 bases lay in between. The CDR3 consists of 15 residues. Germline assignment: CDR1 SQVTM and CDR2 ANQGSEA. The CDR3 region is CSVIKGPHISYEQYF. The CDR3 DNA sequence: TGCAGCGTGATCAAGGGGCCTCACATCTCCTACGAGCAGTACTTC.

In DNA form, the CDR3 reads TGTGCCACCAAACAGGGCCCTTTAACAGATACGCAGTATTTT. It specifies CATKQGPLTDTQYF. The chain employs TRBV10-3 and TRBJ2-3; D possibly corresponds to TRBD1 (6 bases). V dropped 10 bases and J dropped 3 bases, with 17 bases sitting between them. There are 14 residues in the CDR3. Germline CDR1 ENHRY, CDR2 SYGVKD.

This clonotype was seen only a few times. This chain uses TRBV11-1 with TRBJ2-1, with 9 bases matching TRBD2. The CDR3 sequence is 15 residues long. V shed 2 bases and J 7 bases; nucleotides not matched to a gene: 6. CDR1 is SGHAT and CDR2 is FQDESV in the germline V gene (reference sequence). The CDR3 loop is CASSLIWTSVNEQFF. CDR3 sequence (DNA): TGTGCCAGCAGCTTAATTTGGACTAGCGTGAATGAGCAGTTCTTC.

The rearrangement uses TRBV12-3 or TRBV12-4 and TRBJ1-2; 8 nucleotides agree with TRBD1. J was trimmed by 8 bases and V by 6 bases; bases with no gene match: 8. The CDR3 has 13 residues. The DNA for the CDR3 is TGTGCCAGCAGCCGGGACAGGCTGTTCGGCTACACCTTC. Its protein product is CASSRDRLFGYTF.